A few counts support the clone carrying this T cell receptor beta chain. Its antigen is currently unknown. Profiled with immunoSEQ multiplex PCR; TCRdb holds only in-frame clones, not every one. In the table there are 4,500 to 7,000 clones, less than 80% of which are singletons. These data come from a study of OX40 agonist ivuxolimab in advanced cancers. Study as a whole: Across the patients, intravenous ivuxolimab was delivered every 2 weeks at 0.01 to 10 mg/kg. Recorded diagnoses for dose-escalation patients were hepatocellular carcinoma, melanoma, renal cell or head and neck cancer.

Findings of the study overall: The CD4+ and CD8+ T cells in the blood had expanded clonally by week 6 at 0.1 to 3.0 mg/kg.

J lost 3 bases, V lost 6 bases, and 8 bases had no gene match. The CDR3 runs 15 residues. Per the germline V gene, CDR1 is MNHNS and CDR2 is SASEGT. The genes are TRBV6-1 and TRBJ1-5, with 7 bases fitting TRBD1. The TCR was taken from an adult with an advanced solid tumor such as melanoma, head and neck, liver or kidney cancer. Here the sequenced sample was CD4+ or CD8+ T cells sorted from blood, taken in a trial of the OX40 agonist ivuxolimab. The CDR3 nucleotides read TGTGCCAGCAGGGAGTCGACAGGGACCAATCAGCCCCAGCATTTT. Its translation is CASRESTGTNQPQHF.